This is a list of T cell receptor beta chains from one sample in a study of blood T cell repertoires in COVID-19. Clones were read by immunoSEQ multiplex PCR, and TCRdb kept only the in-frame ones, dropping some. The table shows 260,000 or so clones, with 87% occurring only once. The sample consisted of PBMCs or T cells enriched from blood (not recorded which). Source of these receptors: a woman aged 30 to 39 with acute COVID-19. Both conserved end residues are part of each CDR3. D genes are given only for firm matches. Clone size is stated in some rows and not others, as once, few, many or a class when expanded.

cdr3_aa,cdr3_nt,d_call,v_call,clone_size,j_call
CASSLGQFSYNEQFF,TGCGCCAGCAGCTTGGGACAATTCTCCTACAATGAGCAGTTCTTC,NA,TRBV5-1,NA,TRBJ2-1
CASSLYGSGGANEQFF,TGTGCCAGCAGTTTATACGGGAGCGGGGGGGCCAATGAGCAGTTCTTC,TRBD2,TRBV27,once,TRBJ2-1
CASSLARVRTNEKLFF,TGCGCCAGCAGCTTGGCCAGGGTAAGGACTAATGAAAAACTGTTTTTT,NA,TRBV5-1,NA,TRBJ1-4
CAGPGQGAGRDYGYTF,TGTGCCGGTCCGGGACAGGGGGCTGGGAGGGACTATGGCTACACCTTC,NA,TRBV21-1,NA,TRBJ1-2
CSASRRVDGELFF,TGCAGTGCTAGTCGGAGAGTCGACGGGGAGCTGTTTTTT,NA,TRBV20-1,NA,TRBJ2-2
CASRSLMDTEAFF,TGCGCCAGCAGGTCACTGATGGACACTGAAGCTTTCTTT,NA,TRBV5-1,NA,TRBJ1-1
CASSYSRVAGTEAFF,TGTGCCAGCAGTTACTCGAGGGTTGCCGGCACTGAAGCTTTCTTT,NA,TRBV6-2/TRBV6-3,NA,TRBJ1-1
CASSQDLDTIYF,TGTGCCAGCAGCCAAGATTTAGACACCATATATTTT,NA,TRBV14,NA,TRBJ1-3
CASSPYSRQYGYTF,TGCGCCAGCAGCCCCTATTCTCGACAGTACGGCTACACCTTC,NA,TRBV5-1,NA,TRBJ1-2
CASSTKTDTDTQYF,TGTGCCAGCAGCACGAAGACAGACACAGATACGCAGTATTTT,NA,TRBV5-4,NA,TRBJ2-3
CASSPLGVSNTGELFF,TGCGCCAGCAGCCCACTCGGGGTCTCGAACACCGGGGAGCTGTTTTTT,NA,TRBV4-3,NA,TRBJ2-2
CASSTPEILANYGYTF,TGTGCCAGCAGCACCCCCGAGATCTTGGCTAACTATGGCTACACCTTC,NA,TRBV5-5,NA,TRBJ1-2
CASTPGEVGNEQFF,TGTGCCAGCACTCCTGGCGAGGTTGGCAATGAGCAGTTCTTC,NA,TRBV2,NA,TRBJ2-1
CASSEDYSESSNTDTQYF,TGTGCCAGCAGTGAAGATTATTCGGAGTCATCTAACACAGATACGCAGTATTTT,NA,TRBV2,NA,TRBJ2-3
CASSVEAGGRAGELFF,TGTGCCAGCAGCGTAGAGGCAGGGGGCCGGGCCGGGGAGCTGTTTTTT,TRBD1,TRBV9,NA,TRBJ2-2